This T cell receptor (beta chain) originates from a study of T cells in localized non-small cell lung cancer. For this clone: The antigen is undetermined.

Study-level results: Maximal T cell clonality occurred in uninvolved adjacent lung, with tumor ranking below it. The study linked higher blood T cell density to longer overall survival. In adjacent lung, a median roughly 58 of the top 100 tumor clones were found.

V lost 5 bases, J lost 5 bases, and 10 bases stayed unmatched. Per germline, CDR1 MDHEN and CDR2 SYDVKM. CDR3 size: 16 residues. Profiled with immunoSEQ multiplex PCR; TCRdb holds only in-frame clones, not every one. The sample carries fewer than 12,000 clones, approximately 81% recorded once. Here the sequenced sample was peripheral blood, taken before any cancer treatment. The clonotype was recovered from a male donor older than 55 with stage III lung adenocarcinoma. The chain couples TRBV28 to TRBJ1-1; 11 bases are a match to TRBD1. CDR3 coding DNA: TGTGCCAGCAGTCCCGGGACAGGGGGTAGGTATACTGAAGCTTTCTTT. Its protein product is CASSPGTGGRYTEAFF.